The rows below give T cell receptor beta chains drawn from one sample of a study of stem cell transplantation in POMP-related autoinflammatory disease. Measured with immunoSEQ multiplex PCR; TCRdb has only the in-frame clones, and not every one. Among some 33,000 clones listed, just over 85% were seen once. Sequenced material: CD4+ T cells from PBMCs, taken before stem cell transplantation. These receptors originate from a human donor with POMP-related autoinflammation and immune dysregulation (PRAID). CDR3s include the opening cysteine and the closing phenylalanine or tryptophan. D genes are given only for firm matches. Part of the rows lack a size; the others show once, few, many or a class for expanded clones.

d_call j_call clone_size v_call cdr3_nt cdr3_aa
TRBD1 TRBJ2-7 NA TRBV27 TGTGCCAGCAGTTTATCCGGGACAGTTCCTACCTACGAGCAGTACTTC CASSLSGTVPTYEQYF
NA TRBJ1-6 NA TRBV4-1 TGCGCCAGCAGCCAAGCTCGGGGACCCGATTCTTTCTATAATTCACCCCTCCACTTT CASSQARGPDSFYNSPLHF
NA TRBJ1-3 NA TRBV12-5 TGTGCTAGTGGATACAGGGCAATCGGGGTTGGAAACACCATATATTTT CASGYRAIGVGNTIYF
NA TRBJ1-2 once TRBV5-1 TGCGCCAGCAGCCTAAATACGGGGGCAGTCTTCGCGAGTGGCTACACCTTC CASSLNTGAVFASGYTF
NA TRBJ2-7 NA TRBV2 TGTGCCAGCGAATGGATGAAGGAGCCCCCCTACGAGCAGTACTTC CASEWMKEPPYEQYF
TRBD2 TRBJ2-1 NA TRBV5-1 TGCGCCAGCAGCTTGGCTAGCGGGAATCCCTACAATGAGCAGTTCTTC CASSLASGNPYNEQFF
NA TRBJ1-2 NA TRBV2 TGTGCCAGCAGTGAATACTATGGCTACACCTTC CASSEYYGYTF
NA TRBJ2-7 NA TRBV14 TGTGCCAGCAGCCCCCGGGAGCAGTACTTC CASSPREQYF
TRBD1 TRBJ1-5 NA TRBV2 TGTGCCAGCAGCCCACAGGGGAATCAGCCCCAGCATTTT CASSPQGNQPQHF
NA TRBJ2-1 NA TRBV6-5 TGTGCCAGCCGGTATAATGCGCAGGGATGGAATGAGCAGTTCTTC CASRYNAQGWNEQFF
NA TRBJ1-2 NA TRBV7-3 TGTGCCAGCAGCTTAACAGGGGAAGGCTATGGCTACACCTTC CASSLTGEGYGYTF
NA TRBJ2-7 NA TRBV5-1 TGCGCCAGCAGCTTGGCCAGACCCGCCGTTTACGAGCAGTACTTC CASSLARPAVYEQYF
NA TRBJ1-5 once TRBV2 TGTGCCAGCAGTGAGGGGAGACCCCGGAGAAATCAGCCCCAGCATTTT CASSEGRPRRNQPQHF
TRBD1 TRBJ2-1 NA TRBV28 TGTGCCAGCAGTTTAAGGGGGCTCCTTCTGGATGAGCAGTTCTTC CASSLRGLLLDEQFF
TRBD1 TRBJ2-7 NA TRBV28 TGTGCCAGCAGTTTATTAGGACAGGGGGCCTACGAGCAGTACTTC CASSLLGQGAYEQYF
NA TRBJ1-6 NA TRBV7-2 TGTGCCAGCAGCGAGGGCCCATATAATTCACCCCTCCACTTT CASSEGPYNSPLHF
NA TRBJ1-4 once TRBV6-1 TGTGCCACCGGAGGGATTACTAATGAAAAACTGTTTTTT CATGGITNEKLFF
TRBD1 TRBJ1-5 NA TRBV9 TGTGCCAGCAGCGATGGGGGACAGCTTAATCAGCCCCAGCATTTT CASSDGGQLNQPQHF
NA TRBJ2-5 NA TRBV18 TGTGCCAGCTCACCACCGGTTCAGGAGACCCAGTACTTC CASSPPVQETQYF
TRBD1 TRBJ2-3 NA TRBV5-1 TGCGCCAGCAGCCCGCGACAGGGGGGAGATACGCAGTATTTT CASSPRQGGDTQYF
NA TRBJ2-2 NA TRBV19 TGTGCCAGTAGTAACAGCGGGACCGGGGAGCTGTTTTTT CASSNSGTGELFF
NA TRBJ2-1 NA TRBV28 TGTGCCAGCAGTGACCTCGAAGAGCGGAACAATGAGCAGTTCTTC CASSDLEERNNEQFF
TRBD1 TRBJ1-3 NA TRBV6-1 TGTGCCAGCAGTCCCCGAGACAGGGACACCATATATTTT CASSPRDRDTIYF
NA TRBJ2-5 NA TRBV7-9 TGTGCCAGCAGCCTAACAGGGCTAGAGACCCAGTACTTC CASSLTGLETQYF
NA TRBJ2-7 NA TRBV30 TGTGCCTGGAGGTTCCAGGGAAGGGCCTACGAGCAGTACTTC CAWRFQGRAYEQYF
NA TRBJ1-3 NA TRBV4-1 TGCGCCAGCAGTCCGGGAAGGGTCTCTGGAAACACCATATATTTT CASSPGRVSGNTIYF
NA TRBJ2-5 NA TRBV5-6 TGTGCCAGCAGCTTGAATAGGGGGGAAAAGACCCAGTACTTC CASSLNRGEKTQYF
NA TRBJ2-2 once TRBV5-3 TGTGCCATTACCATCCTCGACCAGCGCTTGAACACCGGGGAGCTGTTTTTT CAITILDQRLNTGELFF
NA TRBJ2-4 NA TRBV19 TGTGCCAGTAGTATAGGGGTTTTGGGAGGTGGGAACATTCAGTACTTC CASSIGVLGGGNIQYF
NA TRBJ1-4 NA TRBV10-2 TGCGCCAGCAGTGACCCTCCCAATGAAAAACTGTTTTTT CASSDPPNEKLFF
TRBD2 TRBJ2-2 NA TRBV18 TGTGCCAGCTCACCCGGGACTAGCTGGAACACCGGGGAGCTGTTTTTT CASSPGTSWNTGELFF
NA TRBJ1-6 NA TRBV5-6 TGTGCCAGCAGCTTTTGGTCGCTTCGGCGCCCACCCCTCCACTTT CASSFWSLRRPPLHF
NA TRBJ2-7 NA TRBV5-5 TGTGCCAGCAGCTTGGTACCCGTTTCTCTATCCTACGAGCAGTACTTC CASSLVPVSLSYEQYF
TRBD2 TRBJ2-2 NA TRBV18 TGTGCCAGCTCTCCAACGGGAGGGGAAAGCGGGGAGCTGTTTTTT CASSPTGGESGELFF
TRBD2 TRBJ2-1 NA TRBV4-2 TGTGCCAGCAGCCCAGGGGAAGCGGGGGGCCGGGATGAGCAGTTCTTC CASSPGEAGGRDEQFF
NA TRBJ1-3 NA TRBV7-2 TGTGCCAGCAGAAAAGAGGACAGCAGACACCGCTCTGGAAACACCATATATTTT CASRKEDSRHRSGNTIYF
NA TRBJ1-2 NA TRBV28 TGTGCCAGCAGTTTTAATCGGTTTTTTGGCTACACCTTC CASSFNRFFGYTF
NA TRBJ2-7 NA TRBV28 TGTGCCAGCAGTTCGGGTCCGATCTCTTACGAGCAGTACTTC CASSSGPISYEQYF